This T cell receptor (beta chain) was documented in a study of T-cell reconstitution after alpha-beta-depleted transplantation in children. Researchers prepared the TCRbeta library using unique molecular identifiers, the study reports. Via MiXCR, TCRdb re-called the PCR reads, giving one row per CDR3 protein. The sample lists approximately 340,000 distinct CDR3 sequences, approximately 10% occurring once. V dropped 6 bases and J dropped 5; count of bases not matched to a gene: 13. The CDR3 totals 17 residues. The sequences come from PBMCs from the stem cell graft donor, collected from the stem cell graft. This sequence was found in a human donor who donated a stem cell graft to a child with acute lymphoblastic leukemia. The genes are TRBV12-3 or TRBV12-4 and TRBJ2-2, with 9 bases fitting TRBD1. The CDR3 nucleotides are TGTGCCAGCAGGGACAGGGGTTCGGACCTAATTACCGGGGAGCTGTTTTTT. As protein: CASRDRGSDLITGELFF.